The source of this TCR beta chain is a study of blood T cell repertoires in COVID-19. TCRdb's table, derived via immunoSEQ multiplex PCR, lists solely in-frame clones and lacks some. The sample carries approximately 150,000 clones, 80% to 90% recorded once. J lost 9 bases, V lost 10 bases, and 9 bases had no gene match. This CDR3 region has 13 residues. Germline lookup yields CDR1 MNHEY and CDR2 SVGAGI. Material: peripheral blood. The chain recombines TRBV6-5 with TRBJ1-6, with TRBD1 matching over 7 bases. This clonotype originated in a man in his fifties who had recovered from COVID-19. CDR3 sequence: CAISGQVLSPLHF. CDR3 in DNA: TGTGCCATCTCCGGACAGGTGCTTTCACCCCTCCACTTT.